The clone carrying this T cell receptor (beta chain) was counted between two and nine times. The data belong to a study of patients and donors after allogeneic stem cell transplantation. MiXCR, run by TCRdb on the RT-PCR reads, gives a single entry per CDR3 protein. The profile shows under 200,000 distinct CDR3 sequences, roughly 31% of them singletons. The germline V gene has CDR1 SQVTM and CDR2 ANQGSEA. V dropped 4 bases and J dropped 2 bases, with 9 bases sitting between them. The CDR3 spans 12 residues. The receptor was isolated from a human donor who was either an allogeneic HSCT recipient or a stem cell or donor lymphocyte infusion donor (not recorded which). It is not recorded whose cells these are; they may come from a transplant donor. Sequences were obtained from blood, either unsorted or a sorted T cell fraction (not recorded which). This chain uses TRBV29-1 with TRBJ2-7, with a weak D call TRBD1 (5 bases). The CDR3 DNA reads TGCAGCGTTGTCGACAGAACCTACGAGCAGTACTTC. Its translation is CSVVDRTYEQYF.